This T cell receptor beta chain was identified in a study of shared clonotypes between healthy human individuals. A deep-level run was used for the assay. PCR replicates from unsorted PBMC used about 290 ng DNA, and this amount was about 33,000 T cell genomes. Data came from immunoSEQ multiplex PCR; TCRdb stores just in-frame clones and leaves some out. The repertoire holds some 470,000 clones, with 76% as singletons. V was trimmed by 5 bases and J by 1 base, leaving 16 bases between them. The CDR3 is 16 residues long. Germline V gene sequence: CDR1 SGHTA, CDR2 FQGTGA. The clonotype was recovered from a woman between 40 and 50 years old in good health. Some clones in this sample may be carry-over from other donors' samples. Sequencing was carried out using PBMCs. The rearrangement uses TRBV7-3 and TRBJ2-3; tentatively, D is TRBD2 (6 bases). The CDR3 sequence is CASSLYGRRGTDTQYF. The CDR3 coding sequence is TGTGCCAGCAGCCTATACGGGAGACGCGGCACAGATACGCAGTATTTT.